Listed here is a single TCR beta chain. Methods used by the authors: Estimated nucleated cell counts came from reference gene primer amplification. This table comes from immunoSEQ multiplex PCR, and its TCRdb copy is limited to in-frame clones, with some not included. V and J calls plus clone size are reproduced from that table; the DNA served to infer D and trimming. Of about 220,000 clones in the sample, roughly 84% were seen once. CDR1 is MDHEN and CDR2 is SYDVKM in the germline V gene. This CDR3 is built from 15 residues. The J segment lost 4 bases and the V segment lost 5 bases, leaving 8 bases of the junction unmatched. This specimen belongs to a study of blood T cell repertoires in COVID-19. Overall study: COVID-19 samples collected from the United States, Italy and Spain covered acute and convalescent phases. Nucleic acid was either cDNA or gDNA, and it came from T cells, B-cell-depleted T cells, or PBMCs.

Sequencing was done on a sample of peripheral blood. The chain recombines TRBV28 with TRBJ1-2; TRBD1 aligns across 9 bases. The TCR was taken from a woman aged 80 or older with acute or convalescent COVID-19. The DNA of the CDR3 is TGTGCCAGCAGTCGTCCGGGACAGGGTAGCTATGGCTACACCTTC. This encodes CASSRPGQGSYGYTF.